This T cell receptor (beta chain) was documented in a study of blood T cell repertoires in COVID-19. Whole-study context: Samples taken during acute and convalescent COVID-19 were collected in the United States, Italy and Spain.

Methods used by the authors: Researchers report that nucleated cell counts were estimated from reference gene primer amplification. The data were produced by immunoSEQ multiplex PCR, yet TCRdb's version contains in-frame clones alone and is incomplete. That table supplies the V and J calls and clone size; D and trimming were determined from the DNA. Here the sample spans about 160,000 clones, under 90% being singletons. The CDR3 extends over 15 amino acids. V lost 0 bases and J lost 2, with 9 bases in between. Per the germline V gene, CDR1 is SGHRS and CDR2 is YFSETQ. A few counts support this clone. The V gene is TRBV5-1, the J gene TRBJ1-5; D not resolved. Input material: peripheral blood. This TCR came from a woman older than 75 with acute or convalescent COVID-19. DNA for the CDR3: TGCGCCAGCAGCTTGGCCGGGGATCGCAATCAGCCCCAGCATTTT. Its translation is CASSLAGDRNQPQHF.